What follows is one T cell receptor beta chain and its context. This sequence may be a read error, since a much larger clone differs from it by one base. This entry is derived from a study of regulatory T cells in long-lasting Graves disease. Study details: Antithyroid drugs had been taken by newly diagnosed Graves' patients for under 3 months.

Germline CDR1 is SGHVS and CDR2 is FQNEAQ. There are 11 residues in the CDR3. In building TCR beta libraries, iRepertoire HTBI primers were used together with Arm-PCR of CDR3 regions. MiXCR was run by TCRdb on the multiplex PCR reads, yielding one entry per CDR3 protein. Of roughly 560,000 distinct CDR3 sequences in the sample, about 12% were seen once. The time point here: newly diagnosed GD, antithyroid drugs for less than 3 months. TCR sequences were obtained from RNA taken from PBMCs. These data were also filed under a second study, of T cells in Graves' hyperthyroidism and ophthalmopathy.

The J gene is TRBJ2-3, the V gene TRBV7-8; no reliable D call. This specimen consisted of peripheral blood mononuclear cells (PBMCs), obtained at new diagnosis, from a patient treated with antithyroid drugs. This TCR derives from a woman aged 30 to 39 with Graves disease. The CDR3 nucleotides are TGTGCCAACAGCTTACAGCATACGCAGTATTTT. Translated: CANSLQHTQYF.